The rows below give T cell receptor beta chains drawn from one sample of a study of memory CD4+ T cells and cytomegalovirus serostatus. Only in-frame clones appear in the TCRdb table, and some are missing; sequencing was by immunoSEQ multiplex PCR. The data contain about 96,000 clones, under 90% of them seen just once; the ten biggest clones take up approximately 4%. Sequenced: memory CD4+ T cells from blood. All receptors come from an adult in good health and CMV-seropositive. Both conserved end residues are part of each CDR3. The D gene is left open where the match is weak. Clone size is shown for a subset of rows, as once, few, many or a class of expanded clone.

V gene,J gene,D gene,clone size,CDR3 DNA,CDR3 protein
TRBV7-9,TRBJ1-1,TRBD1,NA,TGTGCCAGCAGCCCGGGACAGAAGAACACTGAAGCTTTCTTT,CASSPGQKNTEAFF
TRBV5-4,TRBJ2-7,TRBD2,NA,TGTGCCAGCAGCGCCGGAGGAGCGGGAGAGTACGAGCAGTACTTC,CASSAGGAGEYEQYF
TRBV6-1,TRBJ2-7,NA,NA,TGTGCCAGTACTGATCTCCAGACCCTCTACGAGCAGTACTTC,CASTDLQTLYEQYF
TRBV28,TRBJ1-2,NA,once,TGTGCCAGCAGTTTTGCAGGGTTCAACTATGGCTACACCTTC,CASSFAGFNYGYTF
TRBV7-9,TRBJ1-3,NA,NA,TGTGCCAGCAGCTTCGGAGGGGCTGGAAACACCATATATTTT,CASSFGGAGNTIYF
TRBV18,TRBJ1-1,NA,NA,TGTGCCAGCTCACCCGCCACATTGAACACTGAAGCTTTCTTT,CASSPATLNTEAFF
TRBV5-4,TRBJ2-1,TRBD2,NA,TGTGCCAGCACCATGGTGGGCGGCGGGAGAGGGAGCAATGAGCAGTTCTTC,CASTMVGGGRGSNEQFF
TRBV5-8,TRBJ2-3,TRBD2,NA,TGTGCCAGCAGCTTGAGCGGGGCAGATACGCAGTATTTT,CASSLSGADTQYF
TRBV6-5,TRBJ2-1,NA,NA,TGTGCCAGCAGTAAACCCGGGACCCCATACAATGAGCAGTTCTTC,CASSKPGTPYNEQFF
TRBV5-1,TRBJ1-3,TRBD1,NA,TGCGCCAGCAGCTTGGCGGGACAGGGGCGAAACACCATATATTTT,CASSLAGQGRNTIYF
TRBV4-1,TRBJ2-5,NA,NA,TGCGCCAGCAGCCGCAGGGAAGGGGACCAAGAGACCCAGTACTTC,CASSRREGDQETQYF
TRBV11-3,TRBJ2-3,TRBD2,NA,TGTGCCAGCAGCTTAGGCCCAGCGGGAGTTCAAGATACGCAGTATTTT,CASSLGPAGVQDTQYF
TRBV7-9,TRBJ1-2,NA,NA,TGTGCCAGCAGCTTAGCTTATGGGGGTGGTCAAGGCTACACCTTC,CASSLAYGGGQGYTF
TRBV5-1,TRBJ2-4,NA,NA,TGCGCCAGCAGCTTGGAGGGTCTAGGGTATAACAGCCCAAAAAACATTCAGTACTTC,CASSLEGLGYNSPKNIQYF
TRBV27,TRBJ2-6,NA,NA,TGTGCCAGCGGGAGAAGGGACGTCCTGACTTTC,CASGRRDVLTF
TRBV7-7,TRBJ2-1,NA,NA,TGTGCTAGCAGCTTAGCGCCCTCTTCCTCCAATGAGCAGTTCTTC,CASSLAPSSSNEQFF
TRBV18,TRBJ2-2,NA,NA,TGTGCCAGCTCACCACGGACCGGGGAGCTGTTTTTT,CASSPRTGELFF
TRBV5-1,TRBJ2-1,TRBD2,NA,TGCGCCAGCAGCTTGTTCCTAGCGGGAGGCGCCTACAATGAGCAGTTCTTC,CASSLFLAGGAYNEQFF
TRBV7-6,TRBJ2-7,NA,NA,TGTGCCAGCAGCTTAGTAGGGGGCTCCTACGAGCAGTACTTC,CASSLVGGSYEQYF
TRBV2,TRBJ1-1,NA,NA,TGTGCCAGCATCCTTGGGGGCGCGGCTTTCTTT,CASILGGAAFF
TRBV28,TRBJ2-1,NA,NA,TGTGCCAGCAGTTTCGTAGTCGACCCGGACCTATACAATGAGCAGTTCTTC,CASSFVVDPDLYNEQFF
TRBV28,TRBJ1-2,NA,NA,TGTGCCAGCCTCCCGGGGGCAAACTATGGCTACACCTTC,CASLPGANYGYTF
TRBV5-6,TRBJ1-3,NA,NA,TGTGCCAGCAGCTTTAGGGCAGGACTAAACACCATATATTTT,CASSFRAGLNTIYF
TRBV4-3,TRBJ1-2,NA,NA,TGCGCCAGCAGCCAATCTCCCCTGAGGGATGGCTACACCTTC,CASSQSPLRDGYTF
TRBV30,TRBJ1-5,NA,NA,TGTGCCTGGAGTGTTGGCAGGGTCCCCAATCAGCCCCAGCATTTT,CAWSVGRVPNQPQHF
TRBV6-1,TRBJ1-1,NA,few,TGTGCCAGCAGTGACAGGAACAGGGCTCCACAGGCTTTCTTT,CASSDRNRAPQAFF
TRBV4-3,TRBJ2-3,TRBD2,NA,TGCGCCAGCAGCCGGCGGGGACTAGCGGGAGCGGATAGCACAGATACGCAGTATTTT,CASSRRGLAGADSTDTQYF
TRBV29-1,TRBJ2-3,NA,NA,TGCAGCGCACTCTTGGCCATAGTCACAGATACGCAGTATTTT,CSALLAIVTDTQYF
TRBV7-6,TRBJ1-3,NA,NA,TGTGCCAGCAGCTTAGGACAGGCCGGTTTAGGAAACACCATATATTTT,CASSLGQAGLGNTIYF
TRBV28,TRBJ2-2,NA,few,TGTGCCAGCAGTTTAGACACCGGGGAGCTGTTTTTT,CASSLDTGELFF
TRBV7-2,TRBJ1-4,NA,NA,TGTGCCAGCAGCTTCTCAGGGGAAAAACTGTTTTTT,CASSFSGEKLFF
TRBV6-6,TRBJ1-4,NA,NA,TGTGCCAGCAGTCCCCGGGGGGGTGGGGAAAAACTGTTTTTT,CASSPRGGGEKLFF
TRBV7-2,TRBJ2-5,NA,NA,TGTGCCAGCAGCTTAGTTTTAGTCGGCGGGGACCAAGAGACCCAGTACTTC,CASSLVLVGGDQETQYF
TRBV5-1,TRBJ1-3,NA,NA,TGCGCCAGCAGCTTGGACAGGACGGACGCCGGAAACACCATATATTTT,CASSLDRTDAGNTIYF
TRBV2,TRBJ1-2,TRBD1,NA,TGTGCCAGCCGACGACAGGGGGCCCCGGGCATAACCTATGGCTACACCTTC,CASRRQGAPGITYGYTF
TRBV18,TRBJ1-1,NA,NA,TGTGCCAGCTCAACCACGGGGGATCCGAACACTGAAGCTTTCTTT,CASSTTGDPNTEAFF
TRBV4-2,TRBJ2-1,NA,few,TGTGCCAGCAGCCAAGATCCTCGAGATCGGGCTTTCGGGCAGTTCTTC,CASSQDPRDRAFGQFF
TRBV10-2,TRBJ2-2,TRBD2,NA,TGCGCCAGCAGTGAATTGCGGGAGAGTTTTTCCGGGGAGCTGTTTTTT,CASSELRESFSGELFF
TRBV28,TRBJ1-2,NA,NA,TGTGCCAGCAGCAGGCACCTGGCAGGGTATGGCTACACCTTC,CASSRHLAGYGYTF
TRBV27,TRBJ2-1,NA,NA,TGTGCCAGCAGTTCTGCCATGGGGTACAATGAGCAGTTCTTC,CASSSAMGYNEQFF
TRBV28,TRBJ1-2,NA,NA,TGTGCCACCCTACAGGTTCGAGGCTACACCTTC,CATLQVRGYTF
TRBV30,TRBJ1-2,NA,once,TGTGCCTGGAGGTCACCTATGAGGGCTGTCTATGGCTGCACCTTC,CAWRSPMRAVYGCTF
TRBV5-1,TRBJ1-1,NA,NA,TGCGCCAGCAGTCCCAGCGGGGCGGGAGGATACACTGAAGCTTTCTTT,CASSPSGAGGYTEAFF
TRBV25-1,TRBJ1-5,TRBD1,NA,TGTGCCAGCAGTGAACCAGGACAGGGAGGCCAGCCCCAGCATTTT,CASSEPGQGGQPQHF
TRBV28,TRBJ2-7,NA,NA,TGTGCCACCAGGCCTTACTCCTACGAGCAGTACTTC,CATRPYSYEQYF
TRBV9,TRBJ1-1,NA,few,TGTGCCAGCAGCGTAGGGGGATCCGTGAACACTGAAGCTTTCTTT,CASSVGGSVNTEAFF
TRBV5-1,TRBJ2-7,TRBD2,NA,TGCGCCAGCAGCTTGGGGTCTAGCGGACCGAACTACGAGCAGTACTTC,CASSLGSSGPNYEQYF